Listed below are T cell receptor beta chains from one sample, sequenced in a study of a mutant IDH1 vaccine in newly diagnosed glioma. Assay: immunoSEQ multiplex PCR; the TCRdb copy retains only in-frame clones and omits some. The sample has 85,000 to 100,000 clones, around 77% seen once. Sample: PBMCs, taken from a glioma patient treated with radiotherapy, temozolomide or both. Receptors were obtained from a man aged 40-55 years with glioma. Each CDR3 is given with its conserved first and last residue. D genes are given only for firm matches. Clone size appears in some rows only: once, few, many, or a class for an expanded clone.

D gene: TRBD2; clone size: -; V gene: TRBV19; J gene: TRBJ2-5; CDR3 protein: CASSPGLAAFRETQYF; CDR3 DNA: TGTGCCAGTAGTCCTGGACTAGCGGCCTTCCGGGAGACCCAGTACTTC
D gene: -; clone size: few; V gene: TRBV19; J gene: TRBJ1-5; CDR3 protein: CASNYGGDRNQPQHF; CDR3 DNA: TGTGCCAGTAACTACGGAGGGGATCGGAATCAGCCCCAGCATTTT
D gene: -; clone size: -; V gene: TRBV5-6; J gene: TRBJ1-6; CDR3 protein: CASSLRGSPLHF; CDR3 DNA: TGTGCCAGCAGCTTACGGGGATCACCCCTCCACTTT
D gene: TRBD2; clone size: -; V gene: TRBV27; J gene: TRBJ2-1; CDR3 protein: CASSLGLAGGVSYNEQFF; CDR3 DNA: TGTGCCAGCAGTCTCGGACTAGCGGGGGGCGTCTCCTACAATGAGCAGTTCTTC
D gene: -; clone size: medium-sized; V gene: TRBV7-9; J gene: TRBJ1-1; CDR3 protein: CASSLADPLNTEAFF; CDR3 DNA: TGTGCCAGCAGCTTAGCGGACCCTTTGAACACTGAAGCTTTCTTT
D gene: TRBD2; clone size: -; V gene: TRBV7-2; J gene: TRBJ2-3; CDR3 protein: CASSLVLAGGGDTQYF; CDR3 DNA: TGTGCCAGCAGCTTAGTATTAGCGGGGGGAGGAGATACGCAGTATTTT
D gene: -; clone size: -; V gene: TRBV27; J gene: TRBJ1-3; CDR3 protein: CASSIQGYSGNTIYF; CDR3 DNA: TGTGCCAGCAGTATACAGGGTTATTCTGGAAACACCATATATTTT
D gene: TRBD1; clone size: -; V gene: TRBV27; J gene: TRBJ1-3; CDR3 protein: CASSSYSGGSGNTIYF; CDR3 DNA: TGTGCCAGCAGTTCTTACTCAGGGGGCTCTGGAAACACCATATATTTT
D gene: TRBD1; clone size: once; V gene: TRBV10-2; J gene: TRBJ2-7; CDR3 protein: CASRTGSSYEQYF; CDR3 DNA: TGCGCCAGCAGGACAGGGAGCTCCTACGAGCAGTACTTC
D gene: TRBD2; clone size: -; V gene: TRBV4-1; J gene: TRBJ2-2; CDR3 protein: CASSPSLARVNTGELFF; CDR3 DNA: TGCGCCAGCAGCCCCTCACTAGCGCGGGTAAACACCGGGGAGCTGTTTTTT
D gene: TRBD1; clone size: -; V gene: TRBV9; J gene: TRBJ1-3; CDR3 protein: CASSVAGQGAVMSGNTIYF; CDR3 DNA: TGTGCCAGCAGCGTAGCTGGACAGGGGGCGGTTATGTCTGGAAACACCATATATTTT
D gene: -; clone size: -; V gene: TRBV19; J gene: TRBJ2-7; CDR3 protein: CASSTLFLGSNEQYF; CDR3 DNA: TGTGCCAGTAGTACCCTATTTCTGGGGTCCAACGAGCAGTACTTC
D gene: -; clone size: -; V gene: TRBV4-3; J gene: TRBJ2-2; CDR3 protein: CASSQVGGAGSTGELFF; CDR3 DNA: TGCGCCAGCAGCCAAGTCGGGGGAGCCGGGAGCACCGGGGAGCTGTTTTTT
D gene: TRBD2; clone size: -; V gene: TRBV7-7; J gene: TRBJ2-5; CDR3 protein: CASSTGTSGGETQYF; CDR3 DNA: TGTGCTAGCAGCACTGGGACTAGCGGGGGAGAGACCCAGTACTTC
D gene: -; clone size: once; V gene: TRBV30; J gene: TRBJ2-7; CDR3 protein: CAWTTGHPLRYEQYF; CDR3 DNA: TGTGCCTGGACCACCGGGCACCCCCTTAGGTACGAGCAGTACTTC
D gene: -; clone size: -; V gene: TRBV5-6; J gene: TRBJ1-5; CDR3 protein: CASSLGSRGTGLQPQHF; CDR3 DNA: TGTGCCAGCAGCTTGGGCTCCCGGGGTACGGGGCTTCAGCCCCAGCATTTT
D gene: -; clone size: -; V gene: TRBV29-1; J gene: TRBJ2-2; CDR3 protein: CSVAGLRAGELFF; CDR3 DNA: TGCAGCGTTGCGGGGTTGAGGGCCGGGGAGCTGTTTTTT
D gene: TRBD2; clone size: -; V gene: TRBV9; J gene: TRBJ2-3; CDR3 protein: CASSPRLAGEDTQYF; CDR3 DNA: TGTGCCAGCAGCCCTCGGCTAGCGGGAGAGGATACGCAGTATTTT
D gene: TRBD1; clone size: -; V gene: TRBV5-1; J gene: TRBJ1-4; CDR3 protein: CASSHRGRDEKLFF; CDR3 DNA: TGCGCCAGCAGCCACAGGGGGCGCGATGAAAAACTGTTTTTT
D gene: -; clone size: -; V gene: TRBV4-2; J gene: TRBJ1-3; CDR3 protein: CASSQPLGRLPSGNTIYF; CDR3 DNA: TGTGCCAGCAGCCAGCCCTTGGGACGGCTGCCCTCTGGAAACACCATATATTTT
D gene: TRBD1; clone size: -; V gene: TRBV7-9; J gene: TRBJ1-2; CDR3 protein: CASSLDGQGFYGYTF; CDR3 DNA: TGTGCCAGCAGCTTAGATGGACAGGGGTTCTATGGCTACACCTTC
D gene: -; clone size: -; V gene: TRBV11-3; J gene: TRBJ1-2; CDR3 protein: CASSSPEGNYGYTF; CDR3 DNA: TGTGCCAGCAGCTCCCCCGAAGGGAACTATGGCTACACCTTC
D gene: -; clone size: -; V gene: TRBV21-1; J gene: TRBJ1-1; CDR3 protein: CASSTRDLGAFF; CDR3 DNA: TGTGCCAGCAGCACCCGGGACCTCGGAGCTTTCTTT
D gene: -; clone size: few; V gene: TRBV11-2; J gene: TRBJ1-6; CDR3 protein: CASRSVRHYNSPLHF; CDR3 DNA: TGTGCCAGCAGATCCGTCAGGCATTATAATTCACCCCTCCACTTT
D gene: TRBD2; clone size: -; V gene: TRBV5-1; J gene: TRBJ2-7; CDR3 protein: CASSLVGTSGSYEQYF; CDR3 DNA: TGCGCCAGCAGCTTGGTCGGGACTAGCGGTTCCTACGAGCAGTACTTC
D gene: TRBD1; clone size: -; V gene: TRBV15; J gene: TRBJ2-1; CDR3 protein: CATSRDSGGAYHEQFF; CDR3 DNA: TGTGCCACCAGCCGAGATTCAGGGGGCGCTTATCATGAGCAGTTCTTC
D gene: -; clone size: -; V gene: TRBV5-5; J gene: TRBJ2-2; CDR3 protein: CASRRDNSNTGELFF; CDR3 DNA: TGTGCCAGCAGGCGGGACAATTCGAACACCGGGGAGCTGTTTTTT
D gene: -; clone size: -; V gene: TRBV5-1; J gene: TRBJ2-2; CDR3 protein: CASSLTENPGELFF; CDR3 DNA: TGCGCCAGCAGCTTGACAGAGAACCCCGGGGAGCTGTTTTTT